The subject of this entry is one T cell receptor (beta chain). Its target is unknown. The data originate from a study of T-cell memory formation after mild COVID-19. On the study more broadly: For the most part, TCR clusters were specific to one donor. Study-level results: Proof of SARS-CoV-2 specificity was absent for the second-wave clones that crested on day 37. The study detected some responding clones in pre-infection memory, suggesting cross-reactive memory joined.

This CDR3 is built from 12 residues. Germline V gene lookup returns CDR1 SGHTA and CDR2 FQGNSA. The V and J ends lost 5 bases and 4 bases respectively, with 8 bases between them. MiXCR was run by TCRdb on the 5' RACE reads, yielding one entry per CDR3 protein. In the table there are about 160,000 distinct CDR3 sequences, roughly 28% of which are singletons. The sequence was collected from an adult woman who had mild COVID-19 (a few samples of this study predate the infection). Cell type and time point are not known. The material sequenced was PBMCs or a T cell subset sorted from them (not recorded which). This rearrangement joins TRBV7-2 to TRBJ1-1; D gene unclear. DNA of the CDR3: TGTGCCAGCAGCCGGCTCGTCACTGAAGCTTTCTTT. Protein product: CASSRLVTEAFF.